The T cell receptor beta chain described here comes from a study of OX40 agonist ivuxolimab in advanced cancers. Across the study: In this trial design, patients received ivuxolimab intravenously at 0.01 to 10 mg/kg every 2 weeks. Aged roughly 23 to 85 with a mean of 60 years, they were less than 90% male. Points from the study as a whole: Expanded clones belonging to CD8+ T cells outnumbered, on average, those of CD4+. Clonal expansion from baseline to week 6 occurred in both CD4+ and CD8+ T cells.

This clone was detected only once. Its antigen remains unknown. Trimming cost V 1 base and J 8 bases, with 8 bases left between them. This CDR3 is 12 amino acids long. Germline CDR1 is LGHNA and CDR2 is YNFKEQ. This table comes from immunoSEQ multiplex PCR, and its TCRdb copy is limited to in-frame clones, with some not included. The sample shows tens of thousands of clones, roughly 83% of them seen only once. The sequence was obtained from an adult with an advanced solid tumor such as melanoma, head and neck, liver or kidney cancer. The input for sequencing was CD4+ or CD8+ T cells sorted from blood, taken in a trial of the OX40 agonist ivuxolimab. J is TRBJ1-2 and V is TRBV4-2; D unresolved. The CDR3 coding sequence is TGTGCCAGCAGCCAAGGGCGGGGAGGCTACACCTTC. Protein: CASSQGRGGYTF.